This entry lists 8 T cell receptor beta chains sequenced from one sample in a study of T cells after yellow fever vaccination. TCRdb called the 5' RACE reads again in MiXCR, with one record for every CDR3 protein. The data hold 500,000 to 650,000 distinct CDR3 sequences, with roughly a sixth observed a single time. Specimen: PBMCs, collected 5 days after the first yellow fever vaccination. The receptors derive from a man younger than 35 who received the YFV17D yellow fever vaccine.

The rearrangement links TRBV7-9 to TRBJ2-2; perhaps TRBD1 as D (5 bases). Between the trimmed V and J ends, which lost 6 bases and 4 bases, there was a span of 12 bases. The germline CDR1 and CDR2 sequences are SEHNR and FQNEAQ (reference sequence). This CDR3 has 14 residues. CDR3: CASRGREVTGELFF. CDR3 DNA sequence: TGTGCCAGCAGGGGCAGGGAAGTCACCGGGGAGCTGTTTTTT.

This clonotype was seen only a few times. DNA of the CDR3: TGTGCCAGCAGCGCGGGGCTAGTAGAAGAGACCCAGTACTTC. As protein: CASSAGLVEETQYF. The V and J genes are TRBV9 and TRBJ2-5; the D call may be TRBD1 or TRBD2 (5 bases each). There are 14 residues in the CDR3. The germline V and J ends were trimmed by 3 bases and 3 bases, with 12 bases remaining between them. Germline V gene sequence: CDR1 SGDLS, CDR2 YYNGEE.

In its sample, this clonotype was seen a few times. CDR3 nucleotides: TGTGCCAGCAGTGCAGCAGGACCCTACGAGCAGTACTTC. Its translation is CASSAAGPYEQYF. V gene TRBV25-1 combines with J gene TRBJ2-7, with unresolved D. Germline V CDR1 and CDR2: MGHDK, SYGVNS. CDR3 length: 13 residues. The V end was cut by 4 bases, the J end by 2 bases, with 9 bases between.

The chain recombines TRBV4-3 with TRBJ2-2; possibly TRBD1 for D (6 bases). Trimming removed 3 bases from V and 0 bases from J, with 14 bases in between. Germline V gives CDR1 LGHNA, CDR2 YSLEER. This CDR3 has 17 residues. The CDR3 coding sequence is TGCGCCAGCAGCCATCAGTTGGACAGATCGAACACCGGGGAGCTGTTTTTT. Its protein is CASSHQLDRSNTGELFF.

The CDR3 region has the DNA TGTGCCAGCAGTCCTAGACAGACCCAAGAGACCCAGTACTTC. This translates into CASSPRQTQETQYF. The V gene is TRBV6-1, the J gene TRBJ2-5; D possibly corresponds to TRBD1 (5 bases). Between the trimmed V and J ends, which lost 5 bases and 1 base, there was a span of 11 bases. The length of the CDR3 is 14 residues. In germline, CDR1 is MNHNS, CDR2 SASEGT.

This chain connects TRBV7-3 to TRBJ1-6; 8 bases line up with TRBD1. The germline gives CDR1 SGHTA, CDR2 FQGTGA. V lost 5 bases, J lost 7 bases, and 7 bases stayed unmatched. The CDR3 extends over 15 amino acids. CDR3 DNA: TGTGCCAGCAGCATCGGACAGGGCCGAAATTCACCCCTCCACTTT. It specifies CASSIGQGRNSPLHF.

This clonotype was counted only a few times. In DNA form, the CDR3 reads TGCAGTGCGGGCCAGAGCTCCTACAATGAGCAGTTCTTC. Protein product: CSAGQSSYNEQFF. The chain recombines TRBV20-1 with TRBJ2-1, with no clear D. This CDR3 region has 13 residues. Germline V gene sequence: CDR1 DFQATT, CDR2 SNEGSKA (reference sequence). The V end was cut by 6 bases, the J end by 0 bases, with 9 bases between.

CDR3 nucleotide sequence: TGTGCCAGCAGCCCCAGTCATAGCTCTGGAAACACCATATATTTT. Encoded protein: CASSPSHSSGNTIYF. The chain carries TRBV12-3 or TRBV12-4 and TRBJ1-3; D not certain. The CDR3 is 15 amino acids. With 6 bases removed from V and 0 bases from J, the gap between germline ends came to 12 bases.